These T cell receptor beta chains were read from a single sample in a study of monozygotic twins with cystic fibrosis. The protocol was immunoSEQ multiplex PCR, while the TCRdb copy is restricted to in-frame clones and leaves out a portion. The table lists 20,000 to 25,000 clones, approximately 97% of them singletons. Sequencing input: blood. The receptors were sampled from a girl aged 10-17 years with cystic fibrosis. CDR3s include the opening cysteine and the closing phenylalanine or tryptophan. A D gene is named only where the DNA matches it firmly. Size tells how often a clone was seen (once, few, many) or the class of an expanded clone, and some rows leave it out.

clone_size,j_call,d_call,cdr3_length,v_call,cdr3_aa,cdr3_nt
few,TRBJ1-5,-,14,TRBV5-5,CASSSGGTGQPQHF,TGTGCCAGCAGCTCGGGGGGGACGGGTCAGCCCCAGCATTTT
few,TRBJ1-1,-,14,TRBV28,CASSPTPWNTEAFF,TGTGCCAGCAGTCCCACACCTTGGAACACTGAAGCTTTCTTT
-,TRBJ1-1,-,14,TRBV27,CASRGGFTGTEAFF,TGTGCCAGCAGGGGAGGTTTTACAGGGACGGAAGCTTTCTTT
once,TRBJ2-1,TRBD2,17,TRBV7-2,CATAGLAGPSSYNEQFF,TGTGCCACTGCGGGACTAGCGGGGCCGAGCTCCTACAATGAGCAGTTCTTC
once,TRBJ2-7,TRBD1,16,TRBV5-1,CASSRFTDREDYEQYF,TGCGCCAGCAGCCGATTTACCGACAGGGAAGACTACGAGCAGTACTTC
once,TRBJ2-2,-,14,TRBV7-9,CASSLALVAGELFF,TGTGCCAGCAGCTTAGCGCTAGTGGCCGGGGAGCTGTTTTTT
-,TRBJ1-5,-,14,TRBV6-6,CATYRVGAGQPQHF,TGTGCCACCTACCGGGTTGGGGCTGGGCAGCCCCAGCATTTT
-,TRBJ2-6,TRBD2,16,TRBV7-2,CASSPRRLAGANVLTF,TGTGCCAGCAGTCCTAGACGACTAGCCGGGGCCAACGTCCTGACTTTC
-,TRBJ1-1,TRBD1,14,TRBV4-2,CASSVRDRNTEAFF,TGTGCCAGCAGCGTCCGGGACAGGAACACTGAAGCTTTCTTT
-,TRBJ1-5,TRBD1,13,TRBV6-1,CASKGALVAPQHF,TGTGCCAGTAAGGGGGCGCTGGTTGCGCCCCAGCATTTT
-,TRBJ2-2,TRBD2,18,TRBV5-4,CASSQGLAGFGGAGELFF,TGTGCCAGCAGCCAGGGACTAGCGGGATTTGGGGGTGCCGGGGAGCTGTTTTTT
-,TRBJ2-1,-,15,TRBV7-9,CASSPIGLRGDEQFF,TGTGCCAGCAGCCCAATAGGGTTACGCGGGGATGAGCAGTTCTTC
-,TRBJ2-3,TRBD2,17,TRBV5-1,CASSRTSGRALPDTQYF,TGCGCCAGCAGCAGGACTAGCGGGAGGGCCCTCCCAGATACGCAGTATTTT
-,TRBJ2-3,-,15,TRBV7-9,CASSLGALYTDTQYF,TGTGCCAGCAGCTTAGGAGCGCTATACACAGATACGCAGTATTTT
-,TRBJ2-5,TRBD1,15,TRBV4-1,CASSQDRTGQETQYF,TGCGCCAGCAGCCAAGATAGGACAGGCCAAGAGACCCAGTACTTC
-,TRBJ1-1,-,13,TRBV18,CASSPRGDTEAFF,TGTGCCAGCTCACCACGCGGGGACACTGAAGCTTTCTTT
-,TRBJ2-7,TRBD1,15,TRBV7-9,CASSLGQLNLEEQYF,TGTGCCAGCAGCCTGGGACAGTTGAATTTAGAGGAGCAGTACTTC
-,TRBJ1-3,TRBD1,14,TRBV5-8,CASSLLQGANTIYF,TGTGCCAGCAGCTTATTACAGGGGGCAAACACCATATATTTT
-,TRBJ1-1,-,14,TRBV5-1,CASSLGAVNTEAFF,TGCGCCAGCAGCTTGGGGGCGGTGAACACTGAAGCTTTCTTT
-,TRBJ2-3,-,16,TRBV5-4,CASSSGRPTGTDTQYF,TGTGCCAGCAGCTCGGGCCGGCCCACCGGCACAGATACGCAGTATTTT
-,TRBJ1-1,-,13,TRBV10-3,CATALGGQDEAFF,TGTGCCACCGCACTGGGGGGACAAGATGAAGCTTTCTTT
-,TRBJ2-2,-,15,TRBV7-2,CASNKRGVNTGELFF,TGTGCCAGCAACAAAAGGGGTGTAAACACCGGGGAGCTGTTTTTT
-,TRBJ1-2,-,16,TRBV7-6,CASSLGRGGATCGYTF,TGTGCCAGCAGCTTAGGGAGGGGAGGGGCTACCTGTGGCTACACCTTC
-,TRBJ2-4,TRBD1,14,TRBV27,CASSDRAYENIQYF,TGTGCCAGCAGTGACAGGGCTTACGAAAACATTCAGTACTTC
-,TRBJ2-2,-,17,TRBV2,CASSVVGAEANTGELFF,TGTGCCAGCAGTGTGGTGGGGGCTGAAGCGAACACCGGGGAGCTGTTTTTT
-,TRBJ1-1,-,14,TRBV4-1,CASSPRGQNTEAFF,TGCGCCAGCAGCCCGCGGGGGCAGAACACTGAAGCTTTCTTT
-,TRBJ2-7,TRBD1,17,TRBV5-1,CASSLRGTGGRWSEQYF,TGCGCCAGCAGCCTCCGAGGGACAGGGGGACGGTGGAGCGAGCAGTACTTC
once,TRBJ2-3,TRBD2,15,TRBV7-9,CASSSRTRSTDTQYF,TGTGCCAGCAGCTCCCGGACTAGATCAACAGATACGCAGTATTTT
-,TRBJ2-1,-,12,TRBV15,CATSRDQGEQFF,TGTGCCACCAGCAGAGATCAGGGTGAGCAGTTCTTC